Listed below are T cell receptor beta chains from one sample, sequenced in a study of T cell changes during pregnancy in multiple sclerosis. Produced via immunoSEQ multiplex PCR; TCRdb's table is partial and in-frame only. The table includes about 50,000 clones, approximately 94% detected once. The material was CD4+ T cells from peripheral blood mononuclear cells, obtained before pregnancy. The receptors come from a female donor with multiple sclerosis, enrolled in a pregnancy study. Both conserved end residues are part of each CDR3. The D gene is left open where the match is weak. Size values are once, few and many counts, or a class for expanded clones, and some rows have none.

NA	TRBV27	TRBJ1-1	TRBD1	TGTGCCAGCAGTAATCCGGGACAGGGTCGCACTGAAGCTTTCTTT	CASSNPGQGRTEAFF
NA	TRBV19	TRBJ1-5	NA	TGTGCCAGTAGTATAGAGGCTTGGGGGACTCGGCCCCAGCATTTT	CASSIEAWGTRPQHF
NA	TRBV7-2	TRBJ2-3	NA	TGTGCCAGCAGCTCCCTCCTTAGCACAGATACGCAGTATTTT	CASSSLLSTDTQYF
NA	TRBV7-9	TRBJ2-5	NA	TGTGCCAGCAGCTTAGGCACAGACCAAGAGACCCAGTACTTC	CASSLGTDQETQYF
NA	TRBV2	TRBJ2-7	TRBD1	TGTGCCAGCAGGTCGGGGGGACAGGGTACCCTTCGCGCCCTCTACGAGCAGTACTTC	CASRSGGQGTLRALYEQYF
NA	TRBV15	TRBJ2-1	TRBD2	TGTGCCACCAGCCCACCGATCGGGACTAGCGGGAGCTCCTACAATGAGCAGTTCTTC	CATSPPIGTSGSSYNEQFF
NA	TRBV7-9	TRBJ2-7	TRBD1	TGTGCCAGCAGCGTCGGGACAGATTCCTACGAGCAGTACTTC	CASSVGTDSYEQYF
NA	TRBV2	TRBJ2-5	NA	TGTGCCAGCAGTGAGAGATGGAGACAAGAGACCCAGTACTTC	CASSERWRQETQYF
once	TRBV4-2	TRBJ2-2	NA	TGTGCCAGCAGCCAAGATCGGATCGCCTCGAGGGAAGGGGAGCTGTTTTTT	CASSQDRIASREGELFF
NA	TRBV11-1	TRBJ1-3	TRBD1	TGTGCCAGCAGTTCGGACAGGGCTGGAAACACCATATATTTT	CASSSDRAGNTIYF
NA	TRBV15	TRBJ2-7	TRBD1	TGTGCCACCAGCAGAGGGCAGGGGGTGGGCGAGCAGTACTTC	CATSRGQGVGEQYF
NA	TRBV5-8	TRBJ2-7	NA	TGTGCCAGCACCTTGGTGTACGGGAACGAGCAGTACTTC	CASTLVYGNEQYF
NA	TRBV7-2	TRBJ1-2	NA	TGTGCCAGCAGCTTAGAGGGGCGAAGGTATGGCTACACCTTC	CASSLEGRRYGYTF
NA	TRBV28	TRBJ2-7	NA	TGTGCCAGCAGTTTATCTGGGGCCGAGCAGTACTTC	CASSLSGAEQYF
NA	TRBV5-1	TRBJ1-1	NA	TGCGCCAGCAGCCGTGGTACGCGTTGGAACACTGAAGCTTTCTTT	CASSRGTRWNTEAFF
NA	TRBV6-1	TRBJ2-1	TRBD2	TGTGCCAGCAGTGATAGTTGGCTAGCGGCTTCCAATGAGCAGTTCTTC	CASSDSWLAASNEQFF
NA	TRBV7-9	TRBJ1-2	NA	TGTGCCAGCAGCTTAGAGTCACAGAACTATGGCTACACCTTC	CASSLESQNYGYTF
NA	TRBV19	TRBJ1-1	NA	TGTGCCAGTGCAGGGGAGAACACTGAAGCTTTCTTT	CASAGENTEAFF
few	TRBV16	TRBJ2-6	TRBD1	TGTGCCAGCAGCCAATACAGGGGATCTGGGGCCAACGTCCTGACTTTC	CASSQYRGSGANVLTF
once	TRBV19	TRBJ1-3	NA	TGTGCCAGTAGCCCGACGGCGGGCTCTGGAAACACCATATATTTT	CASSPTAGSGNTIYF
few	TRBV5-5	TRBJ1-1	NA	TGTGCCAGCAGCTTGGTGGGCAGTCACACTGAAGCTTTCTTT	CASSLVGSHTEAFF
NA	TRBV10-2	TRBJ2-7	NA	TGCGCCAGTCTTTGGAGGGGCTCGACGGGGGAGCAGTACTTC	CASLWRGSTGEQYF
NA	TRBV11-1	TRBJ1-1	TRBD1	TGTGCCAGCAGCCCCAGGGGGCTGGGCACTGAAGCTTTCTTT	CASSPRGLGTEAFF
NA	TRBV5-6	TRBJ1-2	TRBD1	TGTGCCAGCAGCTTGAGGGACAGGAATCTCTATGGCTACACCTTC	CASSLRDRNLYGYTF
NA	TRBV5-3	TRBJ2-7	NA	TGTGCCAGAAGCTTGGCCTCCCAAAGAGACGAGCAGTACTTC	CARSLASQRDEQYF
NA	TRBV4-3	TRBJ2-3	TRBD2	TGCGCCAGCAGCCAACGCCCCCGGGTTAGCGGGCCACCCACAGATACGCAGTATTTT	CASSQRPRVSGPPTDTQYF
NA	TRBV5-4	TRBJ1-2	NA	TGTGCCAGCAGCACCGACTCCAGGGGTGGCTACACCTTC	CASSTDSRGGYTF
NA	TRBV5-1	TRBJ2-7	TRBD1	TGCGCCAGCAGGGACAGGGGTCAATCCTACGAGCAGTACTTC	CASRDRGQSYEQYF
few	TRBV27	TRBJ1-2	NA	TGTGCCAGCAGTGGCAGGGGCGCCATCTATGGCTACACCTTC	CASSGRGAIYGYTF
NA	TRBV19	TRBJ1-5	NA	TGTGCCAGTAGGCGGGGGGGCGAGGGAGGGGGTCAGCCCCAGCATTTT	CASRRGGEGGGQPQHF
NA	TRBV7-3	TRBJ2-3	TRBD2	TGTGCCAGCAGCTTCGGACTAGCGGGATCAGATACGCAGTATTTT	CASSFGLAGSDTQYF
NA	TRBV1	TRBJ2-7	NA	TGCACCAGCGGACTAGCGGGAGTCTGGCACGAGCAGTACTTC	CTSGLAGVWHEQYF
NA	TRBV7-2	TRBJ2-4	TRBD2	TGTGCCAGCGGGAGGGCCAGGAACATTCAGTACTTC	CASGRARNIQYF
NA	TRBV29-1	TRBJ2-2	TRBD1	TGCAGCGTTGTAACAGGGGAAACCGGGGAGCTGTTTTTT	CSVVTGETGELFF
NA	TRBV2	TRBJ2-4	TRBD2	TGTGCCAGCAGTCTTAGCGGGAGATCCAAAAACATTCAGTACTTC	CASSLSGRSKNIQYF
NA	TRBV5-6	TRBJ1-1	NA	TGTGCCAGCAGCTTGTTAGACAGGCTGAACACTGAAGCTTTCTTT	CASSLLDRLNTEAFF
NA	TRBV30	TRBJ2-1	TRBD2	TGTGCCTGGAGTGAACTAGCGGGAGGAGGCAATGAGCAGTTCTTC	CAWSELAGGGNEQFF
NA	TRBV10-2	TRBJ1-5	NA	TGCGCCAGCAGTGTCAGGGAGGACCAGCCCCAGCATTTT	CASSVREDQPQHF
NA	TRBV6-1	TRBJ1-2	NA	TGTGCCAGCAGTCGCTCGGGGATGGTAGACGGCTACACCTTC	CASSRSGMVDGYTF
NA	TRBV5-1	TRBJ1-1	TRBD1	TGCGCCAGCAGTTGGACAGGGGCGGCCACTGAAGCTTTCTTT	CASSWTGAATEAFF
NA	TRBV19	TRBJ2-7	TRBD2	TGTGCCAGTAGTATAGATAGCCTAGCGGGAACTGGCGAGCAGTACTTC	CASSIDSLAGTGEQYF
NA	TRBV28	TRBJ1-2	NA	TGTGCCAGCAGTTTAGAGAGGGCGGGCTATGGCTACACCTTC	CASSLERAGYGYTF
NA	TRBV7-9	TRBJ1-1	TRBD1	TGTGCCAGCAGCTCAGAGGTCCCCGGACAGGAAGAAATCTTT	CASSSEVPGQEEIF
NA	TRBV5-4	TRBJ1-3	TRBD1	TGTGCCAGCAGCTTAAACAGGGGGGGAAAGATTTTT	CASSLNRGGKIF
NA	TRBV10-3	TRBJ2-2	TRBD2	TGTGCCATCAGTTTGGGACTAAAGAACACCGGGGAGCTGTTTTTT	CAISLGLKNTGELFF
once	TRBV5-6	TRBJ2-7	TRBD2	TGTGCCAGCAATGGGGCGGGAGGACCTCCCTCCGAGCAGTACTTC	CASNGAGGPPSEQYF
NA	TRBV29-1	TRBJ2-5	TRBD1	TGCAGTGTCAGAAAAAGGACAGGGAAAGAGACCCAGTACTTC	CSVRKRTGKETQYF
few	TRBV29-1	TRBJ1-1	NA	TGCAGCGTTATCAGGGGTGAAGCTTTCTTT	CSVIRGEAFF
NA	TRBV2	TRBJ2-1	TRBD2	TGTGCCAGCCATAACCAGCGGGAGTCAGATGAGCAGTTCTTC	CASHNQRESDEQFF
few	TRBV27	TRBJ1-1	NA	TGTGCCAGCAGCTCCAGGGGAAACACTGAAGCTTTCTTT	CASSSRGNTEAFF
NA	TRBV4-1	TRBJ2-2	TRBD2	TGCGCCAGCAGCCAAGTCGGACTAGCGGTTAACACCGGGGAGCTGTTTTTT	CASSQVGLAVNTGELFF
NA	TRBV14	TRBJ1-1	TRBD1	TGTGCCAGCAGCCAAGGTGGGACAGGGCTTTCTAGGAACACTGAAGCTTTCTTT	CASSQGGTGLSRNTEAFF
NA	TRBV7-2	TRBJ1-3	NA	TGTGCCAGCAGCTTAGCTGGACAGCCTGGAAACACCATATATTTT	CASSLAGQPGNTIYF